Below, one TCR beta chain is given with its context. The PCR employed 60 Vbeta primers together with 13 Jbeta primers. Measured with immunoSEQ multiplex PCR; TCRdb has only the in-frame clones, and not every one. The table records about 140,000 clones, approximately 80% of them present only once. The sample originates from a study of cytomegalovirus exposure and HLA in healthy donors. Across the study: Early release data held approximately 81 million unique TCRs from HLA-typed donors.

V dropped 4 bases and J dropped 4; count of bases not matched to a gene: 7. The CDR3 has 15 amino acids. Germline CDR1 is SGHRS and CDR2 is YFSETQ. The chain employs TRBV5-1 and TRBJ2-1; TRBD1 aligns across 8 bases. The clonotype originates from a woman between 55 and 75 years old in good health and CMV-seropositive. Sample: PBMCs. The CDR3 nucleotides read TGCGCCAGCAGCCCTGGGACAGGAGTTTACAATGAGCAGTTCTTC. Its protein is CASSPGTGVYNEQFF.